The clone carrying this T cell receptor (beta chain) was counted once. Its antigen is currently unknown. TCRdb's table, derived via immunoSEQ multiplex PCR, lists solely in-frame clones and lacks some. The sample yields fewer than 90,000 clones, around 82% seen once. This sample's time point: week 35, safety follow-up. One vaccine dose held 300 ug of mutant IDH1 20-mer peptide and came with topical imiquimod. In germline, CDR1 is SGHDT, CDR2 YYEEEE. This CDR3 spans 13 amino acids. The V end was cut by 2 bases, the J end by 7 bases, with 12 bases between. This specimen belongs to a study of a mutant IDH1 vaccine in newly diagnosed glioma.

The chain is built from TRBV5-6 and TRBJ1-2, with D unclear. The sequences come from PBMCs, collected from a glioma patient whose treatment included an IDH1 peptide vaccine. The clonotype originates from a young man with glioma. CDR3 sequence: CASSFTLAGGYTF. The DNA for the CDR3 is TGTGCCAGCAGCTTTACGTTGGCGGGTGGCTACACCTTC.